This T cell receptor (beta chain) was recorded in a study of blood T cell repertoires in COVID-19. At the level of the study: Samples came from the United States, Italy and Spain, spanning acute and convalescent COVID-19. Sample material is recorded as cDNA or gDNA derived from T cells, B-cell-depleted T cells, or PBMCs.

V lost 7 bases to trimming and J lost 0 bases; unmatched junction nucleotides: 3. The CDR3 is 14 amino acids. Germline V gene sequence: CDR1 SNHLY, CDR2 FYNNEI. This clone came up a few times. How the authors handled the data: How many nucleated cells were present was estimated from reference gene primer amplification. Clones were read by immunoSEQ multiplex PCR, and TCRdb kept only the in-frame ones, dropping some. Clonal size and the V and J genes are those of that table, whereas D and trimming came from the DNA. Found here are tens of thousands of clones, about 70% of them singletons; the top ten hold over 25%.

This receptor was identified in a woman older than 75 with active or convalescent COVID-19. What was sequenced was peripheral blood. This sequence joins TRBV2 and TRBJ1-3; 7 bases line up with TRBD1. CDR3 DNA: TGTGCCAGCATGGACAGGCTCTCTGGAAACACCATATATTTT. Encoded protein: CASMDRLSGNTIYF. Drawing the rest from reference TRBV2 and TRBJ1-3, the complete variable domain is EPEVTQTPSHQVTQMGQEVILRCVPISNHLYFYWYRQILGQKVEFLVSFYNNEISEKSEIFDDQFSVERPDGSNFTLKIRSTKLEDSAMYFCASMDRLSGNTIYFGEGSWLTVV.